This T cell receptor beta chain was identified in a study of cytomegalovirus exposure and HLA in healthy donors. Broader study findings: Serostatus for CMV was the only available immune exposure information. Presence/absence analysis assumed near-uniform sequencing depth across donors. Analysis performed later found more than 15,000 TCR beta sequences associated with HLA alleles at 0.05 false discovery rate.

This clone was counted only a few times. Its antigen is not identified. Primers: 60 Vbeta forward and 13 Jbeta reverse. Assay: immunoSEQ multiplex PCR; the TCRdb copy retains only in-frame clones and omits some. The data hold under 250,000 clones, with more than 75% observed a single time. With 5 bases clipped from V and 6 bases from J, the junction kept 9 bases outside the gene matches. CDR1 SGHTA and CDR2 FQGNSA come from the germline V gene. This CDR3 comprises 16 residues. The TCR was taken from a male donor in good health and CMV-seronegative. The sequencing input was PBMCs. The chain carries TRBV7-2 and TRBJ1-4; TRBD1 agrees at 10 bases. The CDR3 bases are TGTGCCAGCAGCCCGCTGGCCGGGACAGGGGATGAAAAACTGTTTTTT. Amino acid sequence: CASSPLAGTGDEKLFF.